Listed below are T cell receptor beta chains from one sample, sequenced in a study of T cell responses to AZD1222 COVID-19 vaccine. Libraries were prepared by immunoSEQ multiplex PCR; TCRdb keeps only in-frame clonotypes and omits some of them. The sample includes more than 95,000 clones, more than 85% of them seen just once. The source was peripheral blood, collected on day 0 of AZD1222 vaccination. The source is an adult in good health. Each CDR3 is given with its conserved first and last residue. A D gene is named only where the DNA matches it firmly. Rows give clone size only sometimes, using once, few, many, or a class for an expanded clone.

clone_size: -; j_call: TRBJ2-2; d_call: -; v_call: TRBV3-1/TRBV3-2; cdr3_aa: CASSQAPGIGELFF; cdr3_nt: TGTGCCAGCAGCCAAGCCCCAGGGATCGGGGAGCTGTTTTTT
clone_size: -; j_call: TRBJ2-2; d_call: -; v_call: TRBV7-8; cdr3_aa: CASSLLSAGATGELFF; cdr3_nt: TGTGCCAGCAGCTTATTATCTGCAGGGGCCACCGGGGAGCTGTTTTTT
clone_size: -; j_call: TRBJ2-7; d_call: -; v_call: TRBV27; cdr3_aa: CASSSYSALGELTYEQYF; cdr3_nt: TGTGCCAGCAGTTCTTATAGCGCCCTGGGCGAGCTTACTTACGAGCAGTACTTC
clone_size: -; j_call: TRBJ2-3; d_call: TRBD2; v_call: TRBV9; cdr3_aa: CASSPGAGGRNTQYF; cdr3_nt: TGTGCCAGCAGTCCCGGGGCGGGAGGGCGGAATACGCAGTATTTT
clone_size: -; j_call: TRBJ1-3; d_call: -; v_call: TRBV4-1; cdr3_aa: CASSQDWGSLSGSGNTIYF; cdr3_nt: TGCGCCAGCAGCCAAGATTGGGGCTCATTAAGCGGCTCTGGAAACACCATATATTTT
clone_size: -; j_call: TRBJ2-3; d_call: -; v_call: TRBV24-1; cdr3_aa: CATSHRDYTQYF; cdr3_nt: TGTGCCACCAGTCACAGGGACTATACGCAGTATTTT
clone_size: -; j_call: TRBJ1-1; d_call: -; v_call: TRBV5-4; cdr3_aa: CASSLSVNTEAFF; cdr3_nt: TGTGCCAGCAGCTTGTCAGTGAACACTGAAGCTTTCTTT
clone_size: -; j_call: TRBJ1-2; d_call: TRBD1; v_call: TRBV5-5; cdr3_aa: CASSSPGQEFYGYTF; cdr3_nt: TGTGCCAGCAGTTCTCCGGGACAGGAGTTCTATGGCTACACCTTC
clone_size: -; j_call: TRBJ2-7; d_call: TRBD1; v_call: TRBV29-1; cdr3_aa: CSVPGTGKIYEQYF; cdr3_nt: TGCAGCGTCCCCGGGACAGGGAAGATCTACGAGCAGTACTTC
clone_size: -; j_call: TRBJ1-5; d_call: -; v_call: TRBV7-9; cdr3_aa: CASSLAGQPQHF; cdr3_nt: TGTGCCAGCAGCTTAGCGGGTCAGCCCCAGCATTTT
clone_size: -; j_call: TRBJ2-1; d_call: -; v_call: TRBV10-3; cdr3_aa: CAISGTSSYNEQFF; cdr3_nt: TGTGCCATCAGTGGCACGAGCTCCTACAATGAGCAGTTCTTC
clone_size: -; j_call: TRBJ2-7; d_call: TRBD2; v_call: TRBV2; cdr3_aa: CASSEEVGGVQYF; cdr3_nt: TGTGCCAGCAGTGAAGAAGTGGGAGGGGTCCAGTACTTC
clone_size: once; j_call: TRBJ2-5; d_call: TRBD2; v_call: TRBV6-4; cdr3_aa: CASSDSRTQRGYF; cdr3_nt: TGTGCCAGCAGTGACTCTAGAACCCAGCGGGGGTACTTC
clone_size: -; j_call: TRBJ1-2; d_call: -; v_call: TRBV28; cdr3_aa: CASSLNSGRAYSGYTF; cdr3_nt: TGTGCCAGCAGTTTAAATTCTGGTAGGGCCTATTCCGGCTACACCTTC
clone_size: -; j_call: TRBJ1-2; d_call: -; v_call: TRBV7-8; cdr3_aa: CASSPRLPAKKDTF; cdr3_nt: TGTGCCAGCAGCCCACGTTTGCCGGCCAAGAAGGACACCTTC
clone_size: -; j_call: TRBJ2-7; d_call: -; v_call: TRBV7-2; cdr3_aa: CASSYGLYYEQYF; cdr3_nt: TGTGCCAGCAGCTATGGGCTTTACTACGAGCAGTACTTC
clone_size: few; j_call: TRBJ1-2; d_call: -; v_call: TRBV28; cdr3_aa: CASRRTATSYGYTF; cdr3_nt: TGTGCCAGCAGGAGGACAGCGACTTCCTATGGCTACACCTTC
clone_size: -; j_call: TRBJ2-5; d_call: -; v_call: TRBV5-6; cdr3_aa: CASSLAAGPGTQYF; cdr3_nt: TGTGCCAGCAGCTTGGCGGCGGGACCGGGGACCCAGTACTTC
clone_size: -; j_call: TRBJ2-7; d_call: -; v_call: TRBV6-5; cdr3_aa: CASLEGIFDEQYF; cdr3_nt: TGTGCCAGCCTAGAAGGGATATTCGACGAGCAGTACTTC
clone_size: -; j_call: TRBJ2-1; d_call: TRBD2; v_call: TRBV28; cdr3_aa: CASSLLREGPDEQFF; cdr3_nt: TGTGCCAGCAGTTTACTGCGGGAGGGCCCGGATGAGCAGTTCTTC
clone_size: -; j_call: TRBJ1-1; d_call: TRBD1; v_call: TRBV30; cdr3_aa: CAWDRVPLQAFF; cdr3_nt: TGTGCCTGGGACAGGGTCCCTCTCCAAGCTTTCTTT
clone_size: -; j_call: TRBJ1-1; d_call: TRBD1; v_call: TRBV28; cdr3_aa: CASSLHGQGAAEAFF; cdr3_nt: TGTGCCAGCAGTTTACACGGACAGGGGGCCGCTGAAGCTTTCTTT
clone_size: -; j_call: TRBJ2-7; d_call: -; v_call: TRBV10-3; cdr3_aa: CAISESPRTESYEQYF; cdr3_nt: TGTGCCATCAGTGAGTCGCCCCGGACAGAGAGCTACGAGCAGTACTTC
clone_size: -; j_call: TRBJ1-5; d_call: -; v_call: TRBV7-9; cdr3_aa: CASSLAQGPYSNQPQHF; cdr3_nt: TGTGCCAGCAGCTTAGCGCAGGGACCTTATAGCAATCAGCCCCAGCATTTT
clone_size: -; j_call: TRBJ2-1; d_call: -; v_call: TRBV27; cdr3_aa: CASSSGTSYKNEQFF; cdr3_nt: TGTGCCAGCAGTTCAGGGACTTCCTACAAGAATGAGCAGTTCTTC
clone_size: once; j_call: TRBJ1-1; d_call: -; v_call: TRBV28; cdr3_aa: CASSGVAAFF; cdr3_nt: TGTGCCAGCAGTGGGGTCGCAGCTTTCTTT
clone_size: -; j_call: TRBJ2-3; d_call: -; v_call: TRBV3-1/TRBV3-2; cdr3_aa: CASSPGLTTQYF; cdr3_nt: TGTGCCAGCAGCCCGGGACTTACTACGCAGTATTTT
clone_size: -; j_call: TRBJ2-7; d_call: TRBD1; v_call: TRBV5-4; cdr3_aa: CASSQRQGESEQYF; cdr3_nt: TGTGCCAGCAGCCAGCGACAGGGAGAATCCGAGCAGTACTTC
clone_size: -; j_call: TRBJ2-7; d_call: -; v_call: TRBV28; cdr3_aa: CASSGPAAPQYF; cdr3_nt: TGTGCCAGCAGTGGACCAGCGGCGCCGCAGTACTTC
clone_size: -; j_call: TRBJ1-3; d_call: -; v_call: TRBV5-1; cdr3_aa: CASSLQSGNTIYF; cdr3_nt: TGCGCCAGCAGCTTGCAATCCGGGAACACCATATATTTT
clone_size: -; j_call: TRBJ2-7; d_call: -; v_call: TRBV15; cdr3_aa: CATSRDRRAGEDYEQYF; cdr3_nt: TGTGCCACCAGCAGAGATCGGCGGGCAGGAGAAGATTACGAGCAGTACTTC
clone_size: once; j_call: TRBJ2-1; d_call: -; v_call: TRBV11-2; cdr3_aa: CASTTDHPPYNEQFF; cdr3_nt: TGTGCCAGCACCACGGACCACCCTCCATACAATGAGCAGTTCTTC
clone_size: -; j_call: TRBJ1-1; d_call: TRBD1; v_call: TRBV3-1/TRBV3-2; cdr3_aa: CASSQRTGDMNTEAFF; cdr3_nt: TGTGCCAGCAGCCAAAGGACAGGTGACATGAACACTGAAGCTTTCTTT
clone_size: -; j_call: TRBJ1-1; d_call: -; v_call: TRBV7-9; cdr3_aa: CASSLESVNTEAFF; cdr3_nt: TGTGCCAGCAGCTTAGAGTCGGTGAACACTGAAGCTTTCTTT
clone_size: -; j_call: TRBJ2-7; d_call: TRBD1; v_call: TRBV6-5; cdr3_aa: CASRAGTGAYEQYF; cdr3_nt: TGTGCCAGCAGGGCCGGGACAGGGGCCTACGAGCAGTACTTC
clone_size: -; j_call: TRBJ1-3; d_call: TRBD1; v_call: TRBV7-9; cdr3_aa: CASSPGTGSSGNTIYF; cdr3_nt: TGTGCCAGCAGCCCCGGGACAGGTTCCTCTGGAAACACCATATATTTT
clone_size: -; j_call: TRBJ1-3; d_call: -; v_call: TRBV6-1; cdr3_aa: CASSEPQGFSGNTIYF; cdr3_nt: TGTGCCAGCAGTGAACCCCAGGGGTTCTCTGGAAACACCATATATTTT
clone_size: -; j_call: TRBJ2-7; d_call: -; v_call: TRBV24-1; cdr3_aa: CATSETGVYEQYF; cdr3_nt: TGTGCCACCAGTGAAACTGGGGTCTACGAGCAGTACTTC
clone_size: once; j_call: TRBJ2-7; d_call: -; v_call: TRBV14; cdr3_aa: CASSQRQKDYEQYF; cdr3_nt: TGTGCCAGCAGCCAACGTCAGAAGGACTACGAGCAGTACTTC
clone_size: -; j_call: TRBJ2-7; d_call: -; v_call: TRBV21-1; cdr3_aa: CAMGPATEQYF; cdr3_nt: TGTGCCATGGGGCCGGCGACCGAGCAGTACTTC
clone_size: -; j_call: TRBJ1-1; d_call: TRBD1; v_call: TRBV4-2; cdr3_aa: CASAGGNTEAFF; cdr3_nt: TGTGCCAGCGCAGGGGGCAACACTGAAGCTTTCTTT
clone_size: -; j_call: TRBJ2-7; d_call: TRBD2; v_call: TRBV5-6; cdr3_aa: CASSFSLAGDGNEQYF; cdr3_nt: TGTGCCAGCAGCTTCAGCCTAGCGGGAGATGGAAACGAGCAGTACTTC
clone_size: -; j_call: TRBJ1-1; d_call: TRBD1; v_call: TRBV7-9; cdr3_aa: CASSTGGTEAFF; cdr3_nt: TGTGCCAGCAGCACAGGGGGCACTGAAGCTTTCTTT
clone_size: -; j_call: TRBJ2-1; d_call: -; v_call: TRBV30; cdr3_aa: CAWTRLTGLNEQFF; cdr3_nt: TGTGCCTGGACACGCCTAACAGGGCTCAATGAGCAGTTCTTC
clone_size: once; j_call: TRBJ2-1; d_call: TRBD2; v_call: TRBV5-4; cdr3_aa: CASNRGLAGDNEQFF; cdr3_nt: TGTGCCAGCAACAGGGGACTAGCGGGTGACAATGAGCAGTTCTTC
clone_size: -; j_call: TRBJ1-1; d_call: -; v_call: TRBV10-3; cdr3_aa: CAISEHTEAFF; cdr3_nt: TGTGCCATCAGTGAGCATACTGAAGCTTTCTTT
clone_size: -; j_call: TRBJ2-5; d_call: TRBD1; v_call: TRBV28; cdr3_aa: CASSGGTGRETQYF; cdr3_nt: TGTGCCAGCAGTGGGGGGACAGGGAGGGAGACCCAGTACTTC